The present T cell receptor beta chain was sequenced within a study of blood T cell repertoires in COVID-19. Study information: Whether acute or convalescent, the COVID-19 samples came from the United States, Italy and Spain. Sources were T cells, B-cell-depleted T cells, or PBMCs; the material itself was cDNA or gDNA.

Original data processing: Reference gene primer amplification gave estimated nucleated cell counts. TCRdb's table, derived via immunoSEQ multiplex PCR, lists solely in-frame clones and lacks some. The V and J calls and clone size come from that table; D and trimming were worked out from the DNA. The data contain 100,000 to 140,000 clones, around nine tenths of them singletons. The CDR3 has 14 residues. CDR1 is MRHNA, CDR2 SNTAGT, per germline. V gave up 2 bases and J gave up 9 bases, with 11 bases separating them. This sequence joins TRBV6-4 and TRBJ1-6; D is ambiguous. The clonotype was recovered from a woman in her 30s with acute or convalescent COVID-19. The sequencing sample was made of peripheral blood. CDR3 bases: TGTGCCAGCAGTGACGGGGATGCGGGTTCACCCCTCCACTTT. This sequence encodes CASSDGDAGSPLHF.